One sample yielded the 25 T cell receptor beta chains listed below, sequenced in a study of graft-versus-host responses after intestinal transplantation. TCRdb's table, derived via immunoSEQ multiplex PCR, lists solely in-frame clones and lacks some. Of tens of thousands of clones detected, over 85% appear once; the ten largest clones hold more than 1.5%. The specimen comprised PBMCs, sampled about 11 months after intestinal transplant. The receptors were gathered from a human patient who received an intestinal transplant, so some T cells may come from the graft donor.

This clone came up a few times. This chain joins TRBV11-2 and TRBJ2-5; TRBD2 aligns across 11 bases. The CDR3 runs 19 residues. Germline loops: CDR1 SGHAT, CDR2 FQNNGV. The V and J ends lost 0 bases and 7 bases, in that order; junction bases with no gene match: 16. The CDR3 sequence: CASSLDPGRRLAGSWTQYF. The CDR3 DNA sequence: TGTGCCAGCAGCTTAGATCCCGGACGACGACTAGCGGGATCTTGGACCCAGTACTTC.

This clone has a single count. This chain connects TRBV20-1 to TRBJ2-3; no reliable D call. Trimming took 5 bases from V and 0 from J, leaving 3 bases between them. There are 11 residues in the CDR3. Per germline, CDR1 DFQATT and CDR2 SNEGSKA (reference sequence). CDR3 coding DNA: TGCAGTGCTCCTAGCACAGATACGCAGTATTTT. This sequence encodes CSAPSTDTQYF.

This chain joins TRBV6-6 and TRBJ2-7; D gene uncertain. CDR3 length: 13 residues. V lost 6 bases and J lost 2, with 11 bases in between. The V gene's germline CDR1 is MNHNY and CDR2 SVGAGI (reference sequence). CDR3 bases: TGTGCCAGCAGCTCCCGTAATCCCTACGAGCAGTACTTC. This encodes CASSSRNPYEQYF.

The chain carries TRBV9 and TRBJ2-1; D remains unclear. The ends were cut back, 0 bases at V and 5 bases at J, with 6 bases in the middle. CDR1 and CDR2 (germline): SGDLS, YYNGEE. This CDR3 contains 13 residues. CDR3 protein: CASSVAGHNEQFF. CDR3 sequence (DNA): TGTGCCAGCAGCGTAGCCGGACACAATGAGCAGTTCTTC.

This chain uses TRBV4-1 with TRBJ1-5, with TRBD1 identical over 10 bases. In germline, CDR1 is MGHRA, CDR2 YSYEKL. With V trimmed by 1 base and J by 10 bases, 13 bases remained unmatched. The CDR3 is 17 residues long. CDR3 region: CASSQAPTGTGDSPQHF. The CDR3, as DNA: TGCGCCAGCAGCCAAGCTCCCACGGGGACAGGGGACAGTCCCCAGCATTTT.

The chain uses TRBV10-2 and TRBJ2-3, with D unresolved. Germline CDR1 reads WSHSY; CDR2 reads SAAADI. The germline V and J ends were trimmed by 6 bases and 4 bases, with 8 bases remaining between them. The CDR3 is made up of 12 amino acids. The CDR3 sequence is CASREIPDTQYF. CDR3 coding DNA: TGCGCCAGCAGGGAAATACCAGATACGCAGTATTTT.

The genes are TRBV5-1 and TRBJ1-4; the match to TRBD1 covers 7 bases. Germline CDR1 SGHRS, CDR2 YFSETQ. V trimming: 4 bases; J trimming: 3 bases; junction bases outside the gene matches: 6. The CDR3 is made up of 15 amino acids. CDR3 DNA sequence: TGCGCCAGCAGCGAACAGGGGCCCCCTAATGAAAAACTGTTTTTT. Amino acid sequence: CASSEQGPPNEKLFF.

The V gene is TRBV6-5, the J gene TRBJ2-3, with 14 positions matching TRBD2. Germline V gene data show CDR1 as MNHEY and CDR2 as SVGAGI. Trimming took 2 bases from V and 5 from J; bases not matched to a gene: 3. The CDR3 loop spans 16 amino acids. In DNA form, the CDR3 reads TGTGCCAGCAGTTACGGACTAGCGGGAGGCGGAGATACGCAGTATTTT. This translates into CASSYGLAGGGDTQYF.

This rearrangement joins TRBV4-3 to TRBJ2-5; unclear D gene. The CDR3 length is 15 residues. The V end lost 1 base, the J end lost 1 base, and 10 bases lay between the germline ends. Germline CDR1 is LGHNA and CDR2 is YSLEER. The DNA for the CDR3 is TGCGCCAGCAGCCAAGCCGGGTGGGCCCAAGAGACCCAGTACTTC. Translated, it gives CASSQAGWAQETQYF.

This sequence joins TRBV18 and TRBJ2-5, with TRBD1 matching 7 bases. From germline, CDR1 is KGHSH and CDR2 LQKENI. This CDR3 comprises 18 residues. J was trimmed by 5 bases and V by 6 bases; bases with no gene match: 21. DNA for the CDR3: TGTGCCAGCTCCCAATCCGTCGGGACAGTGCTTCCGGGGGAGACCCAGTACTTC. This translates into CASSQSVGTVLPGETQYF.

The chain links TRBV18 to TRBJ2-1; 12 bases are shared with TRBD2. From germline, CDR1 is KGHSH and CDR2 LQKENI. The V gene end was trimmed by 6 bases and the J gene end by 4 bases; junction bases not matched to a gene: 7. The CDR3 spans 16 residues. CDR3 sequence reads: CASSPRTSGIYNEQFF. The CDR3 nucleotides read TGTGCCAGCTCCCCGAGGACTAGCGGGATATACAATGAGCAGTTCTTC.

The genes are TRBV11-2 and TRBJ1-4; D may be TRBD1 (5 bases). This CDR3 comprises 16 residues. In germline, CDR1 is SGHAT, CDR2 FQNNGV. The V end lost 5 bases, the J end lost 3 bases, and 16 bases lay between the germline ends. CDR3 DNA sequence: TGTGCCAGCAGCCTCCGCCGGGGCGCGGCTAATGAAAAACTGTTTTTT. This codes for CASSLRRGAANEKLFF.

The V and J genes are TRBV7-9 and TRBJ2-7, with D maybe TRBD2 (6 bases). This CDR3 region has 13 residues. The V gene's germline CDR1 is SEHNR and CDR2 FQNEAQ (reference sequence). Trimming cost V 0 bases and J 6 bases, with 9 bases left between them. CDR3 sequence (DNA): TGTGCCAGCAGCTTAGCAGGCGGGGCCGAGCAGTACTTC. Residues: CASSLAGGAEQYF.

The J gene is TRBJ2-7, the V gene TRBV7-7; unclear D gene. Germline values: CDR1 SSHAT, CDR2 FNYEAQ (reference sequence). This CDR3 is built from 14 residues. V shed 0 bases and J shed 3 bases, with 9 bases lying between them. The CDR3 DNA reads TGTGCCAGCAGCTTAGCCCTGAACAGCTACGAGCAGTACTTC. Its translation: CASSLALNSYEQYF. The whole variable domain, remainder taken from reference TRBV7-7 and TRBJ2-7, is GAGVSQSPRYKVTKRGQDVTLRCDPISSHATLYWYQQALGQGPEFLTYFNYEAQPDKSGLPSDRFSAERPEGSISTLTIQRTEQRDSAMYRCASSLALNSYEQYFGPGTRLTVT.

Only one count was recorded for this clone. The chain employs TRBV5-5 and TRBJ2-7; D is perhaps TRBD1 (5 bases). The germline V gene encodes CDR1 SGHKS and CDR2 YYEKEE (reference sequence). The CDR3 extends over 15 amino acids. V was cut by 0 bases and J by 3 bases, with 13 bases left in between. The CDR3 here is CASSLGAGMVYEQYF. The CDR3 DNA sequence: TGTGCCAGCAGCTTGGGGGCAGGGATGGTCTACGAGCAGTACTTC.

The chain carries TRBV2 and TRBJ2-7; tentatively, D is TRBD2 (6 bases). The V and J ends lost 6 bases and 7 bases respectively, with 10 bases between them. Germline V CDR1 and CDR2: SNHLY, FYNNEI. This CDR3 contains 11 residues. As DNA, the CDR3 is TGTGCCAGCAGGTACCGGGGGGAGCAGTACTTC. This sequence encodes CASRYRGEQYF. Together with reference TRBV2 and TRBJ2-7, the CDR3 gives the full variable domain: EPEVTQTPSHQVTQMGQEVILRCVPISNHLYFYWYRQILGQKVEFLVSFYNNEISEKSEIFDDQFSVERPDGSNFTLKIRSTKLEDSAMYFCASRYRGEQYFGPGTRLTVT.

The rearrangement links TRBV10-2 to TRBJ1-5; perhaps TRBD1 as D (6 bases). The CDR3 covers 15 residues. Per germline, CDR1 WSHSY and CDR2 SAAADI. The V and J ends lost 5 bases and 0 bases respectively, with 11 bases between them. The CDR3 DNA follows: TGCGCCAGCAGTAGAGGGGGGCCTAGCAATCAGCCCCAGCATTTT. Its protein product is CASSRGGPSNQPQHF.

The chain uses TRBV27 and TRBJ1-1; 7 nucleotides align to TRBD1. With V trimmed by 3 bases and J by 10 bases, 5 bases remained unmatched. The CDR3 runs to 12 residues. Germline V gene lookup returns CDR1 MNHEY and CDR2 SMNVEV (reference sequence). CDR3 sequence reads: CASSFSEGAAFF. DNA for the CDR3: TGTGCCAGCAGTTTTAGTGAGGGGGCAGCTTTCTTT.

This chain connects TRBV10-3 to TRBJ1-1, with D hard to call. This CDR3 has 14 residues. The V and J ends lost 7 bases and 3 bases respectively, with 15 bases between them. Germline-derived CDR1 and CDR2 are ENHRY and SYGVKD. In DNA form, the CDR3 reads TGTGCCATCAAGCCTCCGAGCGAGGACACTGAAGCTTTCTTT. It yields the protein CAIKPPSEDTEAFF.

The genes are TRBV28 and TRBJ1-3; perhaps TRBD1 as D (5 bases). This CDR3 is built from 16 residues. In germline, CDR1 is MDHEN, CDR2 SYDVKM. V was shortened by 1 base and J by 1 base, with 11 bases between the two germline ends. The CDR3 nucleotides are TGTGCCAGCAGTTTATCTAGGGGATCATCTGGAAACACCATATATTTT. Its protein is CASSLSRGSSGNTIYF.

In its sample, this clone was seen once. This chain connects TRBV11-1 to TRBJ1-1; 9 positions match TRBD1. The V gene's germline CDR1 is SGHAT and CDR2 FQDESV (reference sequence). Losses at the gene ends were 6 bases for V and 0 bases for J; bases not matched to a gene: 8. The CDR3 has 16 amino acids. CDR3 DNA sequence: TGTGCCAGCAGGGATTCTGGGACAGGGTTGAACACTGAAGCTTTCTTT. This gives the protein CASRDSGTGLNTEAFF.

This chain uses TRBV18 with TRBJ2-1; tentative D call: TRBD2 (6 bases). Per the germline V gene, CDR1 is KGHSH and CDR2 is LQKENI. The length of the CDR3 is 14 residues. V gave up 10 bases and J gave up 3 bases, with 16 bases separating them. The CDR3 DNA is TGTGCCACCCTACCCGGGGGTAGCTACAATGAGCAGTTCTTC. Its protein product is CATLPGGSYNEQFF.

The V and J genes are TRBV4-1 and TRBJ2-1; unclear D gene. Germline values: CDR1 MGHRA, CDR2 YSYEKL. Trimming took 1 base from V and 0 from J, leaving 16 bases between them. CDR3 length: 18 amino acids. Written as DNA, the CDR3 is TGCGCCAGCAGCCAAGGATCGGCGTACCGTAGCTCCTACAATGAGCAGTTCTTC. This gives the protein CASSQGSAYRSSYNEQFF.

This clone was observed a handful of times. The chain carries TRBV7-2 and TRBJ1-1; no clear D gene. Germline loops: CDR1 SGHTA, CDR2 FQGNSA. V was pared by 5 bases and J by 1 base, with 8 bases between. The CDR3 loop spans 13 amino acids. The CDR3 region has the DNA TGTGCCAGCAGCCCGCCGTGGAACACTGAAGCTTTCTTT. It is translated as CASSPPWNTEAFF.

The J gene is TRBJ1-2, the V gene TRBV5-6; D might be TRBD1 (5 bases). Deletions cut 2 bases from V and 0 bases from J, with 17 bases between. This CDR3 spans 17 amino acids. From germline, CDR1 is SGHDT and CDR2 YYEEEE. In DNA form, the CDR3 reads TGTGCCAGCAGCTTAGGCCAGGGCTATGGCCCTAACTATGGCTACACCTTC. This codes for CASSLGQGYGPNYGYTF. Filled out from reference TRBV5-6 and TRBJ1-2, the complete variable domain reads DAGVTQSPTHLIKTRGQQVTLRCSPKSGHDTVSWYQQALGQGPQFIFQYYEEEERQRGNFPDRFSGHQFPNYSSELNVNALLLGDSALYLCASSLGQGYGPNYGYTFGSGTRLTVV.